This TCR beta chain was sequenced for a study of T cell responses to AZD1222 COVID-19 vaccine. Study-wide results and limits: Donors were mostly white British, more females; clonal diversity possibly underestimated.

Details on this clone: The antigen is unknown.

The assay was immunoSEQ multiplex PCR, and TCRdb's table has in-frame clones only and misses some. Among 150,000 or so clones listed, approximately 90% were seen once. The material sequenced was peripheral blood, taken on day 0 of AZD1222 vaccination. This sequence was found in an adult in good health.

CDR3 region: CASSQGGTTNEKLFF. CDR3 DNA sequence: TGTGCCAGCAGCCAGGGGGGAACAACTAATGAAAAACTGTTTTTT. V usage is TRBV28 and J usage is TRBJ1-4, with TRBD1 matching 7 bases. Germline assignment: CDR1 MDHEN and CDR2 SYDVKM. The CDR3 contains 15 residues. V shed 6 bases, J shed 0 bases, and the junction held 4 bases outside the gene matches.